Below, 15 T cell receptor beta chains from the same sample are listed, as sequenced in a study of response to subunit inactivated influenza vaccine. TCRdb re-called the RT-PCR reads through MiXCR, storing one row per CDR3 protein. The profile shows approximately 680,000 distinct CDR3 sequences, around 14% of them singletons. The sample consisted of PBMCs from blood, taken 11 to 12 days after vaccination. These receptors all come from a man aged 45-60 years who received an inactivated influenza vaccine.

This clonotype was observed at least ten times. This chain joins TRBV5-6 and TRBJ1-2, with D maybe TRBD1 (5 bases). V gave up 4 bases and J gave up 4 bases, with 14 bases separating them. Germline lookup yields CDR1 SGHDT and CDR2 YYEEEE. CDR3 length equals 14 residues. The CDR3 bases are TGTGCCAGCAGCCGAAAGGGGCAATCCTATGGCTACACCTTC. This gives the protein CASSRKGQSYGYTF.

The V gene is TRBV28, the J gene TRBJ2-7; D perhaps matches TRBD1 (6 bases). The CDR3 has 16 amino acids. Germline V gene lookup returns CDR1 MDHEN and CDR2 SYDVKM. V lost 4 bases and J 1 base, leaving 17 bases between the germline ends. CDR3 sequence: CASSSPTGGKSYEQYF. CDR3 nucleotide sequence: TGTGCCAGCAGTTCCCCGACAGGAGGCAAGTCCTACGAGCAGTACTTC.

The chain couples TRBV4-1 to TRBJ2-5; 8 nucleotides agree with TRBD2. The germline gives CDR1 MGHRA, CDR2 YSYEKL. CDR3 length: 16 amino acids. The J segment lost 5 bases and the V segment lost 1 base, leaving 9 bases of the junction unmatched. The CDR3 DNA follows: TGCGCCAGCAGCCAAGGCCCACCGGGGGGGCGGGAGACCCAGTACTTC. Translation gives CASSQGPPGGRETQYF.

This clonotype was counted only a few times. The rearrangement joins TRBV3-1 to TRBJ2-1, with a weak D call TRBD1 (6 bases). This CDR3 has 14 residues. Trimming removed 0 bases from V and 6 bases from J, with 9 bases in between. The V gene's germline CDR1 is LGHDT and CDR2 YNNKEL (reference sequence). CDR3 loop: CASSQDADSNEQFF. DNA of the CDR3: TGTGCCAGCAGCCAAGATGCGGACAGCAATGAGCAGTTCTTC.

This clonotype showed up just a few times. This chain uses TRBV4-2 with TRBJ1-1; D may be TRBD1 (5 bases). The CDR3 is 16 amino acids. Germline CDR1 is LGHNA and CDR2 is YNFKEQ. V lost 0 bases and J 5 bases, leaving 16 bases between the germline ends. The CDR3 spells CASSQDPRAGGTEAFF. The CDR3, as DNA: TGTGCCAGCAGCCAAGATCCCAGGGCAGGCGGGACTGAAGCTTTCTTT.

This clonotype has a handful of counts. This chain joins TRBV14 and TRBJ2-3, with D possibly matching TRBD1 (6 bases). V lost 4 bases and J lost 5, with 16 bases in between. The CDR3 length is 15 residues. CDR1 and CDR2 from the germline V gene are SGHDN and FVKESK. CDR3: CASSLTGTWGDTQYF. For the CDR3, the DNA is TGTGCCAGCAGCCTAACCGGGACATGGGGAGATACGCAGTATTTT.

The rearrangement uses TRBV12-3 or TRBV12-4 and TRBJ2-7, with a weak D call TRBD2 (6 bases). This CDR3 is 16 amino acids long. V was cut by 7 bases and J by 5 bases, with 24 bases left in between. CDR3 amino acids: CASTKSAGPWEDEQYF. The CDR3, as DNA: TGTGCCAGCACTAAATCTGCGGGACCCTGGGAGGACGAGCAGTACTTC.

This clonotype was seen a handful of times. The chain has TRBV5-4 and TRBJ2-1, with TRBD2 identical over 9 bases. V lost 2 bases to trimming and J lost 4 bases; unmatched junction nucleotides: 16. The CDR3 length is 19 residues. The germline V gene has CDR1 SGHNT and CDR2 YYREEE (reference sequence). CDR3 residues: CASSFPAGGPTMQYNEQFF. CDR3 in DNA: TGTGCCAGCAGCTTCCCCGCGGGAGGGCCGACGATGCAGTACAATGAGCAGTTCTTC. The full variable domain, rest sourced from reference TRBV5-4 and TRBJ2-1, is ETGVTQSPTHLIKTRGQQVTLRCSSQSGHNTVSWYQQALGQGPQFIFQYYREEENGRGNFPPRFSGLQFPNYSSELNVNALELDDSALYLCASSFPAGGPTMQYNEQFFGPGTRLTVL.

This clonotype appeared a few times. The V and J genes are TRBV6-2 or TRBV6-3 and TRBJ1-6, with a tentative D call TRBD1 (5 bases). The CDR3 has 13 amino acids. Germline CDR1 and CDR2: MNHEY and SVGEGT. V was trimmed by 2 bases and J by 9 bases, leaving 8 bases between them. The CDR3 reads CASSYPGLSPLHF. CDR3 DNA sequence: TGTGCCAGCAGTTACCCAGGGCTTTCACCCCTCCACTTT.

This clonotype was counted a few times. The chain has TRBV18 and TRBJ2-3; D uncertain. Trimming shortened V by 8 bases and J by 0 bases, and 6 bases separated the two germline ends. Germline V gives CDR1 KGHSH, CDR2 LQKENI. The length of the CDR3 is 12 residues. CDR3 loop: CASDQSTDTQYF. The DNA for the CDR3 is TGTGCCAGCGACCAAAGCACAGATACGCAGTATTTT.

The chain links TRBV24-1 to TRBJ2-1; D remains unclear. Germline CDR1 reads KGHDR; CDR2 reads SFDVKD. V lost 4 bases and J lost 2, with 8 bases in between. This CDR3 comprises 14 residues. The CDR3 DNA reads as TGTGCCACCAGTGACATGAGAACCTACAATGAGCAGTTCTTC. It encodes CATSDMRTYNEQFF.

As to this clonotype: A much more abundant neighbour one base away suggests this may be a read error. The V call is TRBV5-1, the J call TRBJ1-1; 8 nucleotides align to TRBD1. Germline trimming cut 3 bases from V and 7 bases from J; bases unmatched to any gene: 8. Germline CDR1 and CDR2: SGHRS and YFSETQ. This CDR3 has 14 amino acids. CDR3 sequence reads: CASSSQGDNLEAFF. CDR3 nucleotide sequence: TGCGCCAGCAGCTCACAGGGGGACAATCTTGAAGCTTTCTTT.

The chain joins TRBV29-1 to TRBJ1-2; the D gene is possibly TRBD1 (5 bases). The germline V and J ends were trimmed by 7 bases and 7 bases, with 13 bases remaining between them. Germline V lookup: CDR1 SQVTM, CDR2 ANQGSEA. The CDR3 is 11 residues long. The CDR3 here is CSARSTGGYTF. For the CDR3, the DNA is TGCAGCGCTCGCTCCACAGGTGGCTACACCTTC.

This clonotype occurred a few times. The chain couples TRBV14 to TRBJ1-1; 7 bases match TRBD1. The CDR3 totals 14 residues. With V trimmed by 4 bases and J by 8 bases, 10 bases remained unmatched. CDR1 is SGHDN, CDR2 FVKESK, per germline. CDR3 loop: CASSPPLTTGEAFF. As DNA, the CDR3 is TGTGCCAGCAGCCCCCCACTAACGACAGGGGAAGCTTTCTTT. Supplemented by reference TRBV14 and TRBJ1-1, the full variable domain reads EAGVTQFPSHSVIEKGQTVTLRCDPISGHDNLYWYRRVMGKEIKFLLHFVKESKQDESGMPNNRFLAERTGGTYSTLKVQPAELEDSGVYFCASSPPLTTGEAFFGQGTRLTVV.

This rearrangement joins TRBV14 to TRBJ1-6; the D is unclear. The CDR3 contains 15 residues. V lost 0 bases and J 9 bases, leaving 12 bases between the germline ends. From germline, CDR1 is SGHDN and CDR2 FVKESK. The DNA of the CDR3 is TGTGCCAGCAGCCAAGATGCCCGTCGCGCTTCACCCCTCCACTTT. Protein sequence: CASSQDARRASPLHF.